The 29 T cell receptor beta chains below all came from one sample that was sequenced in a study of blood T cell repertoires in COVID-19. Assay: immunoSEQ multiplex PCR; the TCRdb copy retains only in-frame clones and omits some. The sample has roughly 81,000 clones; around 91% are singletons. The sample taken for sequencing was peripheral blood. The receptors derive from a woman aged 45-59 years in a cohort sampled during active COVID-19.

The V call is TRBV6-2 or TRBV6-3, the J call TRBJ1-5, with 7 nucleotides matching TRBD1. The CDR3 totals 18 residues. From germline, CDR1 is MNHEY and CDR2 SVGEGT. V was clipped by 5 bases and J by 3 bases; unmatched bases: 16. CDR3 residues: CASSNPPFGGGDNQPQHF. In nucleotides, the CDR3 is TGTGCCAGCAGTAATCCCCCGTTTGGAGGGGGCGACAATCAGCCCCAGCATTTT.

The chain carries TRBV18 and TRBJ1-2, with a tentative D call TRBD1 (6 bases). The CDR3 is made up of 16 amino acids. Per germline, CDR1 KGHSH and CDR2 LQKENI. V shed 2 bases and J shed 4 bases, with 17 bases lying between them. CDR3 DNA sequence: TGTGCCAGCTCACCAGCCCCGGGACAAGGATTCTATGGCTACACCTTC. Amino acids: CASSPAPGQGFYGYTF.

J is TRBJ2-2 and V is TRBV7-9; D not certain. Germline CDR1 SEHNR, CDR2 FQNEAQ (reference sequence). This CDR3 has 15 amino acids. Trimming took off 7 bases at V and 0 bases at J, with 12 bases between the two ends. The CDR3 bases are TGTGCCAGCAAACCCGAGCGAGCGAACACCGGGGAGCTGTTTTTT. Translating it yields CASKPERANTGELFF.

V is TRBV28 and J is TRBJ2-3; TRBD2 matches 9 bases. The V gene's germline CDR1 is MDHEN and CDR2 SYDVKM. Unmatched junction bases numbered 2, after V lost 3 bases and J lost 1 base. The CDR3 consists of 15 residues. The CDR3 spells CASSLGGRGTDTQYF. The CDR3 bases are TGTGCCAGCAGTTTGGGCGGGAGGGGCACAGATACGCAGTATTTT.

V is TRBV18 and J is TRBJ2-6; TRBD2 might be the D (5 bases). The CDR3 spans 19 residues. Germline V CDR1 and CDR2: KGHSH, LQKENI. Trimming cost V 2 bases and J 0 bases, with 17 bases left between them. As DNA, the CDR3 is TGTGCCAGCTCACCAGATAGGACGGAGGTCTACTCTGGGGCCAACGTCCTGACTTTC. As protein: CASSPDRTEVYSGANVLTF.

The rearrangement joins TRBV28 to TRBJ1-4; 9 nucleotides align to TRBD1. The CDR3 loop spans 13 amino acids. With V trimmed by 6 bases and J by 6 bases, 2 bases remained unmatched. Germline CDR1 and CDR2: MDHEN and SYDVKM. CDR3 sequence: CASRGTGYEKLFF. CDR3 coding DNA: TGTGCCAGCAGGGGGACAGGGTATGAAAAACTGTTTTTT. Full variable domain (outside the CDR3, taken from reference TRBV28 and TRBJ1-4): DVKVTQSSRYLVKRTGEKVFLECVQDMDHENMFWYRQDPGLGLRLIYFSYDVKMKEKGDIPEGYSVSREKKERFSLILESASTNQTSMYLCASRGTGYEKLFFGSGTQLSVL.

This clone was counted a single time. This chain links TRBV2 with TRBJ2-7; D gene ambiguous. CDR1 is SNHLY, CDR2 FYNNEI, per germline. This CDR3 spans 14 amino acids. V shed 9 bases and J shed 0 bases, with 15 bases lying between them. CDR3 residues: CASILEISSYEQYF. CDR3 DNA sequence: TGTGCCAGTATACTGGAGATCAGCTCCTACGAGCAGTACTTC.

CDR3 region: CASSVAPRQFTGELFF. In nucleotides, the CDR3 is TGTGCCAGCAGCGTAGCTCCCCGACAGTTCACCGGGGAGCTGTTTTTT. The chain couples TRBV9 to TRBJ2-2, with D perhaps TRBD1 (5 bases). The CDR3 sequence is 16 residues long. V was clipped by 0 bases and J by 4 bases, with 13 bases between them. Per the germline V gene, CDR1 is SGDLS and CDR2 is YYNGEE.

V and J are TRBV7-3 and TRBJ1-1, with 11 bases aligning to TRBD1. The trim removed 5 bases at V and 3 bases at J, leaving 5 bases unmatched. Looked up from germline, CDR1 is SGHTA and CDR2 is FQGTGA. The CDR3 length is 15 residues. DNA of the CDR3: TGTGCCAGCAGCCTACAGGGACAGGGGGACACTGAAGCTTTCTTT. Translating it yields CASSLQGQGDTEAFF.

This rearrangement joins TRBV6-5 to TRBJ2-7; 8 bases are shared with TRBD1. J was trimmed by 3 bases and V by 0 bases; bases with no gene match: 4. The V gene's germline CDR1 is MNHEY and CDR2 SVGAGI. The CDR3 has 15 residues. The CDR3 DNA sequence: TGTGCCAGCAGTTACTCGGGACAGGCAGACTACGAGCAGTACTTC. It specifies CASSYSGQADYEQYF.

CDR3 DNA: TGTGCCAGCAGTGGGGACAGGGAGAACACTGAAGCTTTCTTT. This encodes CASSGDRENTEAFF. V gene TRBV28 combines with J gene TRBJ1-1; 9 nucleotides line up with TRBD1. The CDR3 extends over 14 amino acids. With V trimmed by 5 bases and J by 1 base, 2 bases remained unmatched. CDR1 is MDHEN, CDR2 SYDVKM, per germline.

The CDR3 here is CASSLVSQGTDTQYF. The CDR3 DNA reads as TGTGCCAGCAGCTTAGTTTCACAGGGCACAGATACGCAGTATTTT. This rearrangement joins TRBV7-2 to TRBJ2-3; tentatively, D is TRBD1 (5 bases). The CDR3 length is 15 residues. V was clipped by 1 base and J by 1 base, with 9 bases between them. The germline V gene encodes CDR1 SGHTA and CDR2 FQGNSA.

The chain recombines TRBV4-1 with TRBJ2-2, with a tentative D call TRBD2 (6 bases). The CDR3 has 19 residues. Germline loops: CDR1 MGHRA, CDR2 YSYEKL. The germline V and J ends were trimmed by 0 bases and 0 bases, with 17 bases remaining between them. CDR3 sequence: CASSQEPGLQLPNTGELFF. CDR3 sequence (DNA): TGCGCCAGCAGCCAAGAACCCGGACTACAACTACCGAACACCGGGGAGCTGTTTTTT.

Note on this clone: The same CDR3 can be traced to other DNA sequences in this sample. In DNA form, the CDR3 reads TGTGCCAGTAGTATAGAGGGACAGCCAAATGAAAAACTGTTTTTT. This encodes CASSIEGQPNEKLFF. The chain combines TRBV19 with TRBJ1-4, with 7 bases lining up with TRBD1. There are 15 residues in the CDR3. The trim removed 0 bases at V and 5 bases at J, leaving 3 bases unmatched. Looked up from germline, CDR1 is LNHDA and CDR2 is SQIVND (reference sequence).

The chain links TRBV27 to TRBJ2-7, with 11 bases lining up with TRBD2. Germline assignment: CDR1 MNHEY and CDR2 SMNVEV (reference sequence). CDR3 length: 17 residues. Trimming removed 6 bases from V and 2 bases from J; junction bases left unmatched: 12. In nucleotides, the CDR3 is TGTGCCAGCAGCGGGGCTAAAACTAGCGGGGGAGCCTACGAGCAGTACTTC. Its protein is CASSGAKTSGGAYEQYF.

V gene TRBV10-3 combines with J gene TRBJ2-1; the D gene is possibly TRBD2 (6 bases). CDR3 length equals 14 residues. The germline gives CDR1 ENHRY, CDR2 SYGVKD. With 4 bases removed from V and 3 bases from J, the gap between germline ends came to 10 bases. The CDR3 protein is CAISVSSGYNEQFF. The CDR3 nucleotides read TGTGCCATCAGTGTGAGTAGCGGCTACAATGAGCAGTTCTTC.

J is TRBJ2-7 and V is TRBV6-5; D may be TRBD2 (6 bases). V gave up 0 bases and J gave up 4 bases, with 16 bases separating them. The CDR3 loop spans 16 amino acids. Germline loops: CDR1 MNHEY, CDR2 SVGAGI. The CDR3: CASSYSGGVEAYEQYF. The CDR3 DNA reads TGTGCCAGCAGTTACTCGGGGGGAGTTGAGGCGTACGAGCAGTACTTC.

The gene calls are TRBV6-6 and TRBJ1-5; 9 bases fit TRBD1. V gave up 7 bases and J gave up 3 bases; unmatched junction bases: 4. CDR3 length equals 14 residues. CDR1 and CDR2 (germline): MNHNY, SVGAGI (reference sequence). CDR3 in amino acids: CASTRDRVNQPQHF. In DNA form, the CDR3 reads TGTGCCAGCACCCGGGACAGGGTCAATCAGCCCCAGCATTTT.

CDR3 bases: TGCGCCAGCAGCACCGGACAGGGTGGCGTGGAGACCCAGTACTTC. Protein: CASSTGQGGVETQYF. The chain carries TRBV5-1 and TRBJ2-5; 8 bases match TRBD1. V lost 4 bases, J lost 5 bases, and 10 bases stayed unmatched. The length of the CDR3 is 15 residues. Looked up from germline, CDR1 is SGHRS and CDR2 is YFSETQ.

The CDR3 region is CASSQYSGANVLTF. CDR3 DNA sequence: TGTGCCAGCAGCCAGTATTCTGGGGCCAACGTCCTGACTTTC. J is TRBJ2-6 and V is TRBV3-1 (or the pseudogene TRBV3-2); the D is unclear. This CDR3 region has 14 residues. Trimming took 3 bases from V and 1 from J, leaving 4 bases between them. Germline loops: CDR1 LGHDT, CDR2 YNNKEL (reference sequence).

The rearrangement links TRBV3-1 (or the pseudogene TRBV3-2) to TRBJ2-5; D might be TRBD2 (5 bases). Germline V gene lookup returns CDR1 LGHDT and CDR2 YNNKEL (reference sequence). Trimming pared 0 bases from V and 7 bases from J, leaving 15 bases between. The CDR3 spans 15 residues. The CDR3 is CASSQDEDSRGTQYF. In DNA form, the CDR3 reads TGTGCCAGCAGCCAAGATGAGGACTCCCGGGGGACCCAGTACTTC.

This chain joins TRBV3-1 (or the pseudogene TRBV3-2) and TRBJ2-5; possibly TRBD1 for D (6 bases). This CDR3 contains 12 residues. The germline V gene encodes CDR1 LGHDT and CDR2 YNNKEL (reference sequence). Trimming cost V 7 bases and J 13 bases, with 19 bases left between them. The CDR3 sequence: CASNYLDSRLYF. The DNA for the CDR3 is TGTGCCAGCAACTACTTGGACAGTCGGCTGTACTTC.

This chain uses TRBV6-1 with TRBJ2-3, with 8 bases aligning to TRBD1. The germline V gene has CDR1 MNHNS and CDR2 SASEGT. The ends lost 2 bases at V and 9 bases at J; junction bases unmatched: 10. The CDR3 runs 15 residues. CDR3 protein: CASSEYGGTGGTQYF. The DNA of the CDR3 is TGTGCCAGCAGTGAATATGGGGGAACAGGGGGGACGCAGTATTTT.

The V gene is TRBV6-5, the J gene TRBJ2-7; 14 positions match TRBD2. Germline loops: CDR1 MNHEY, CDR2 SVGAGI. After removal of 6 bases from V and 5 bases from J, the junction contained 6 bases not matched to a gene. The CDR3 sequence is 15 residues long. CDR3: CASRWTSGRHHEQYF. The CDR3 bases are TGTGCCAGCAGGTGGACTAGCGGGAGGCACCACGAGCAGTACTTC.

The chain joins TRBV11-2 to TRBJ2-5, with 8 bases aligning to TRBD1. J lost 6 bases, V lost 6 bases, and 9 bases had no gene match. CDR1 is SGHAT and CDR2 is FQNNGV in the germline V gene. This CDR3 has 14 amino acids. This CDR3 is CASSQDRASQTQYF. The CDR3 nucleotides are TGTGCCAGCAGTCAGGACAGGGCGTCGCAGACCCAGTACTTC.

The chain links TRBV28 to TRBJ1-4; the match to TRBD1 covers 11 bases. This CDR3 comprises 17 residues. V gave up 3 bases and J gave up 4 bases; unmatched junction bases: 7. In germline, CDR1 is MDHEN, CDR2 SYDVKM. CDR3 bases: TGTGCCAGCAGTTTGGGGACAGGGGGGGGAGATAATGAAAAACTGTTTTTT. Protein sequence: CASSLGTGGGDNEKLFF. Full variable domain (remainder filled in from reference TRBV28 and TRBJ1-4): DVKVTQSSRYLVKRTGEKVFLECVQDMDHENMFWYRQDPGLGLRLIYFSYDVKMKEKGDIPEGYSVSREKKERFSLILESASTNQTSMYLCASSLGTGGGDNEKLFFGSGTQLSVL.

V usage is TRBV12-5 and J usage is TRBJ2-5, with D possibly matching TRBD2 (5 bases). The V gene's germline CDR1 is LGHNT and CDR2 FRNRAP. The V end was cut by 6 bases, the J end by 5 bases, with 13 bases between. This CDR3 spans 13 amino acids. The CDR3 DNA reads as TGTGCTAGTGGAATCTTACGCGGGGAGACCCAGTACTTC. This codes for CASGILRGETQYF.

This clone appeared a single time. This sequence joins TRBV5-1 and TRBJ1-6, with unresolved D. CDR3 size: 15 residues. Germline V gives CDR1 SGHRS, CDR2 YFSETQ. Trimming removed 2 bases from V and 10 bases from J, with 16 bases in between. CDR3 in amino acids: CASSLNPGSGSPLHF. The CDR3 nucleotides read TGCGCCAGCAGCTTAAACCCGGGCAGCGGATCACCCCTCCACTTT.

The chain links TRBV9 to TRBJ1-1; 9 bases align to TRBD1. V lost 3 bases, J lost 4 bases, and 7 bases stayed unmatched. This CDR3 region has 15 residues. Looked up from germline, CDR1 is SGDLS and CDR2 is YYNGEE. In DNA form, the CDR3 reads TGTGCCAGCAGCGGATTGACAGGGGGAGGCACTGAAGCTTTCTTT. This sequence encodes CASSGLTGGGTEAFF. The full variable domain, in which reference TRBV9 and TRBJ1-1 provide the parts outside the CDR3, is DSGVTQTPKHLITATGQRVTLRCSPRSGDLSVYWYQQSLDQGLQFLIQYYNGEERAKGNILERFSAQQFPDLHSELNLSSLELGDSALYFCASSGLTGGGTEAFFGQGTRLTVV.